This entry is about one T cell receptor (beta chain). Original handling: Cell counts per sample came from amplifying reference gene primers. Some clones are missing from TCRdb's copy, which holds only in-frame ones; the method was immunoSEQ multiplex PCR. The V and J calls and clone size were taken over from that table, and D and trimming were inferred from the DNA. There are 250,000 or so clones in the sample; roughly 89% occur only once, and about 1.5% lies in the top ten. The sample belongs to a study of blood T cell repertoires in COVID-19. As for the study in general: COVID-19 samples, acute and convalescent, were from the United States, Italy and Spain. T cells, B-cell-depleted T cells, or PBMCs provided the cDNA or gDNA that served as material.

The TCR was taken from a woman aged 40 to 49 who had recovered from COVID-19. The sample consisted of peripheral blood.

The CDR3 here is CASSVVSGSNYGYTF. For the CDR3, the DNA is TGTGCCAGCAGCGTAGTATCTGGGAGTAACTATGGCTACACCTTC. V is TRBV9 and J is TRBJ1-2; D unresolved. Trimming removed 0 bases at V and 1 base at J, with 10 bases between. This CDR3 contains 15 residues. The germline gives CDR1 SGDLS, CDR2 YYNGEE.